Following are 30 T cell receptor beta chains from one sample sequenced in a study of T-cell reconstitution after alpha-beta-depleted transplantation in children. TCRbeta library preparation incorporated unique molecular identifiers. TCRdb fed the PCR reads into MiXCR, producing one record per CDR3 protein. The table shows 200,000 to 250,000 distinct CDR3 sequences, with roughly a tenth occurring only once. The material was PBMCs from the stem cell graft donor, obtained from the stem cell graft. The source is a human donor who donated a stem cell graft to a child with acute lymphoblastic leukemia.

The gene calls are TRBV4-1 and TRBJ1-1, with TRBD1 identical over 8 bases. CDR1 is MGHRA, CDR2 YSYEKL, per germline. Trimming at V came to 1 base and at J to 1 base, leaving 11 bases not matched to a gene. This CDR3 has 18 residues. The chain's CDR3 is CASSQVNRGFGSNTEAFF. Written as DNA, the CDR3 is TGCGCCAGCAGCCAAGTGAACAGGGGGTTCGGATCGAACACTGAAGCTTTCTTT.

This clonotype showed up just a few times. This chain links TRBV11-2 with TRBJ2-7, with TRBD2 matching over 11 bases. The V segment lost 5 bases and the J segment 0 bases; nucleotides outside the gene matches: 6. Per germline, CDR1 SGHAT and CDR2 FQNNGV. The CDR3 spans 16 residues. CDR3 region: CASSQTSGRSSYEQYF. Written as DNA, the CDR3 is TGTGCCAGCAGCCAAACTAGCGGGAGAAGCTCCTACGAGCAGTACTTC.

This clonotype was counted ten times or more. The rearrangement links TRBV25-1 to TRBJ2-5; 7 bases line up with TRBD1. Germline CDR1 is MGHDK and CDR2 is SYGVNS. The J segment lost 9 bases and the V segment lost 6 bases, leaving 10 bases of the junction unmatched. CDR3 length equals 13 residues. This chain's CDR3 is CASSRDSFLAQYF. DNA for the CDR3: TGTGCCAGCAGCCGGGACAGCTTCTTGGCCCAGTACTTC.

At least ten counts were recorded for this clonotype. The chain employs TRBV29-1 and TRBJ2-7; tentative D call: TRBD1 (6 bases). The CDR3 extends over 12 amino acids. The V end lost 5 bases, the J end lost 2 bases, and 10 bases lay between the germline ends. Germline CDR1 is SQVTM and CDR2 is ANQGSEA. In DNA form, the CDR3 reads TGCAGCGTTTTCAGGGACACCTACGAGCAGTACTTC. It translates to CSVFRDTYEQYF.

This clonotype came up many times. The CDR3 sequence: CASSAQNGEGSYEQYF. The DNA for the CDR3 is TGTGCCAGCAGTGCCCAAAACGGAGAAGGCTCCTACGAGCAGTACTTC. This chain connects TRBV25-1 to TRBJ2-7; unclear D gene. The CDR3 is made up of 16 amino acids. Germline loops: CDR1 MGHDK, CDR2 SYGVNS. V was trimmed by 4 bases and J by 0 bases, leaving 16 bases between them.

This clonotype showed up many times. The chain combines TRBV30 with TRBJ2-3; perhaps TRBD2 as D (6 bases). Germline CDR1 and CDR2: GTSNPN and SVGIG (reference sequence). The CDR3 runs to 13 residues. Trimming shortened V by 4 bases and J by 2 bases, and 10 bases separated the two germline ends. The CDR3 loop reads CAWMRGTTDTQYF. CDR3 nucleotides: TGTGCCTGGATGCGGGGTACCACAGATACGCAGTATTTT.

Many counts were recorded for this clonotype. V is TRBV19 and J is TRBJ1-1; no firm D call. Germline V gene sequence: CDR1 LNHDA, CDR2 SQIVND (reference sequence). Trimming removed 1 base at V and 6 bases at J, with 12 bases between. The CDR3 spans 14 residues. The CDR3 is CASSIVPEKAEAFF. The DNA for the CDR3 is TGTGCCAGTAGTATAGTTCCGGAAAAGGCTGAAGCTTTCTTT.

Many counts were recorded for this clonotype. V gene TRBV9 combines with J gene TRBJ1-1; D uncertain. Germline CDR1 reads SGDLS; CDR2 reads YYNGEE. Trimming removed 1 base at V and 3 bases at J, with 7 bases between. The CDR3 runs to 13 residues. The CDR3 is CASSVRQDTEAFF. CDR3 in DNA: TGTGCCAGCAGCGTACGGCAAGACACTGAAGCTTTCTTT.

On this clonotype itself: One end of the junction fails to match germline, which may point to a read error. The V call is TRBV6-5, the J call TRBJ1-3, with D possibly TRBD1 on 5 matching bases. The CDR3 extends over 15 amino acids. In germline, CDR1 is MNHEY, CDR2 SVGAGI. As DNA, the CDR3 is TGTGCTAGCAGTTACTCGAGGGGCTCTGGAAACACCATATATTTT. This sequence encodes CASSYSRGSGNTIYF.

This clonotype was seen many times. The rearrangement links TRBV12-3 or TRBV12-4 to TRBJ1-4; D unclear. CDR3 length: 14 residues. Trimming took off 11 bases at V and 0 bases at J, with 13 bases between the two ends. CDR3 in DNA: TGTGCCCCCTCCCACGGGTCAACTAATGAAAAACTGTTTTTT. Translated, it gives CAPSHGSTNEKLFF.

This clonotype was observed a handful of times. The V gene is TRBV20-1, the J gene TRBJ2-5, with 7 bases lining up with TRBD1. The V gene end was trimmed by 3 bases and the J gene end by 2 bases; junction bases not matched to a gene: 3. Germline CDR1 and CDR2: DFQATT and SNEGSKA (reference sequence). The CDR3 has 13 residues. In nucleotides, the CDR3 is TGCAGTGCTAGCGGGACAGCTCAAGAGACCCAGTACTTC. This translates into CSASGTAQETQYF.

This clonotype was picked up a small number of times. The CDR3 region is CASSPFGRASYNEQFF. CDR3 in DNA: TGTGCCAGCAGTCCATTTGGTCGGGCCTCCTACAATGAGCAGTTCTTC. The chain recombines TRBV12-3 or TRBV12-4 with TRBJ2-1; D not certain. V shed 5 bases and J shed 0 bases, with 14 bases lying between them. This CDR3 comprises 16 residues.

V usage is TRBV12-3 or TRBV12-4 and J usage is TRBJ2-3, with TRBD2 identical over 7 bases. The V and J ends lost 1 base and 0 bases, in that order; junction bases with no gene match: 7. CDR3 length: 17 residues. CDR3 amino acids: CASSLGPSGTSTDTQYF. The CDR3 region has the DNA TGTGCCAGCAGTTTAGGACCTAGCGGTACTAGCACAGATACGCAGTATTTT.

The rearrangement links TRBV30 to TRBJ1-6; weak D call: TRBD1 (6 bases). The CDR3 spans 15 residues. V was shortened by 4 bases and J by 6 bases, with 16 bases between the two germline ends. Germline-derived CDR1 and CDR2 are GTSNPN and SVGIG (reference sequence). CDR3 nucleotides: TGTGCCTGGACCCAGGACAGCGCAAGTAATTCACCCCTCCACTTT. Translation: CAWTQDSASNSPLHF.

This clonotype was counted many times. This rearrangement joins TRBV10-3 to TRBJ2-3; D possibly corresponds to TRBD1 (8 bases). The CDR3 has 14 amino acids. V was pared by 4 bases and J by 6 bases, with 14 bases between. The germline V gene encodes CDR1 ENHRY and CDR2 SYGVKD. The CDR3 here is CAISGTGRGDTQYF. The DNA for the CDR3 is TGTGCCATCAGTGGGACAGGGAGGGGCGATACGCAGTATTTT.

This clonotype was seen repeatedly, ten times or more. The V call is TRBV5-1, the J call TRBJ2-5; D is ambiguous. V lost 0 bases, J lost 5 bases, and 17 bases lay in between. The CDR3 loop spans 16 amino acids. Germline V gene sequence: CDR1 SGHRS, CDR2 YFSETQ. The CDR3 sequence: CASSLDPPSDRETQYF. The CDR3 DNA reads TGCGCCAGCAGCTTGGATCCGCCCTCCGATCGGGAGACCCAGTACTTC.

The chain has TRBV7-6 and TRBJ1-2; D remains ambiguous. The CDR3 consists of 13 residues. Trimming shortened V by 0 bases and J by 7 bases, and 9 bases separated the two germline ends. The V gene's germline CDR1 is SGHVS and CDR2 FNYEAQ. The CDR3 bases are TGTGCCAGCAGCTTAGCAGGGTCGAGTGGCTACACCTTC. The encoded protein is CASSLAGSSGYTF.

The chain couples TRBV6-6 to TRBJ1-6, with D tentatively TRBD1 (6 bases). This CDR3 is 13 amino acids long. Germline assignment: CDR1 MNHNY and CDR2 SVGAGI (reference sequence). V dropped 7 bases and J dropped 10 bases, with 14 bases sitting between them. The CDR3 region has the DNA TGTGCCAGCATGGAGGGGACAATCTCACCCCTCCACTTT. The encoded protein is CASMEGTISPLHF.

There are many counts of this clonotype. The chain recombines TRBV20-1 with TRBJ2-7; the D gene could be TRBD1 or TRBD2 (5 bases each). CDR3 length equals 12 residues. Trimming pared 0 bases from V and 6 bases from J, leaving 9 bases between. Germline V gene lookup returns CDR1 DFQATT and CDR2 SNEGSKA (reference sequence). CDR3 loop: CSARDLRGEQYF. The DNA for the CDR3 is TGCAGTGCTAGAGATTTGAGGGGCGAGCAGTACTTC.

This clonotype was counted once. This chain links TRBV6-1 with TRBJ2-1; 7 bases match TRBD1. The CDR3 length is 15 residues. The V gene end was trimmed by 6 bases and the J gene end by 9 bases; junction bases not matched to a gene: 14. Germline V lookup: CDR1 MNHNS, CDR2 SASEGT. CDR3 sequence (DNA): TGTGCCAGCAGGAGTACAGGGGAGCCCCACGGTGAGCAGTTCTTC. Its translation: CASRSTGEPHGEQFF.

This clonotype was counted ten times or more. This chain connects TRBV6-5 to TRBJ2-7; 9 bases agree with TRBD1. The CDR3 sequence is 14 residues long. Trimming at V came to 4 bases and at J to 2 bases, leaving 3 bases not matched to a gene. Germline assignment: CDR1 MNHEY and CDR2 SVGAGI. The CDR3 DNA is TGTGCCAGCAGTTGGGGACAGGGAACCTACGAGCAGTACTTC. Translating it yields CASSWGQGTYEQYF.

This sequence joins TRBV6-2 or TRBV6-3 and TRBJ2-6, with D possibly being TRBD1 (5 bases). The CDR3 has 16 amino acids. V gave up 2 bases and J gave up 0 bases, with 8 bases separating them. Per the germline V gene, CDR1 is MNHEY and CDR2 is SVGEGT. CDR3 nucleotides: TGTGCCAGCAGTTACAGGGGTGGCTCTGGGGCCAACGTCCTGACTTTC. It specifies CASSYRGGSGANVLTF.

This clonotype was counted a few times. This CDR3 reads CASSEAPRPQHF. As DNA, the CDR3 is TGTGCCAGCAGTGAAGCGCCCCGGCCCCAGCATTTT. The genes are TRBV6-1 and TRBJ1-5; D unresolved. CDR1 is MNHNS, CDR2 SASEGT, per germline. The CDR3 sequence is 12 residues long. Trimming removed 0 bases at V and 9 bases at J, with 6 bases between.

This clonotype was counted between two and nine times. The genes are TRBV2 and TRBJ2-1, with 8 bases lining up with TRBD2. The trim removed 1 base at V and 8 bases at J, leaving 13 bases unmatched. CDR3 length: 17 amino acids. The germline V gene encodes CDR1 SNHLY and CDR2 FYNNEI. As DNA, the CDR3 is TGTGCCAGCAGTGAAGGTCCGGGGGGGCAATTTGTGGATGAGCAGTTCTTC. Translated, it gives CASSEGPGGQFVDEQFF.

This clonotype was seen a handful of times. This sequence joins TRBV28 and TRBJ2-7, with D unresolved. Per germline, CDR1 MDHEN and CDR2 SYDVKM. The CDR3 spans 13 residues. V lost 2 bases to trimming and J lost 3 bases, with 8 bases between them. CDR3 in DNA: TGTGCCAGCAGTTTACGGGCTCTCTACGAGCAGTACTTC. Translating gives CASSLRALYEQYF.

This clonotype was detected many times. The CDR3 spells CASSETANQPQHF. CDR3 nucleotides: TGCGCCAGCAGTGAAACAGCAAATCAGCCCCAGCATTTT. This chain connects TRBV10-1 to TRBJ1-5; D not resolved. The CDR3 has 13 amino acids. The germline CDR1 and CDR2 sequences are WNHNN and SYGVQD (reference sequence). V was cut by 3 bases and J by 4 bases, with 7 bases left in between.

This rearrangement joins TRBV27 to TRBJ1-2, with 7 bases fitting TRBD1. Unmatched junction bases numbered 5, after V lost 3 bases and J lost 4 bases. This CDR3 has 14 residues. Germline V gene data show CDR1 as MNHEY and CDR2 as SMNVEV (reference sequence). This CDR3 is CASSFRAGGYGYTF. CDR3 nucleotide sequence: TGTGCCAGCAGTTTTCGGGCAGGGGGCTATGGCTACACCTTC.

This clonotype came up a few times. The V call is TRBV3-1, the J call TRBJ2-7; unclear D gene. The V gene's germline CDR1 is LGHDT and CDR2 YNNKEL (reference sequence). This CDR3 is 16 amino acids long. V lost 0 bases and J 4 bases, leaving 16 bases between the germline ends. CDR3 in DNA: TGTGCCAGCAGCCAAGATCTTGCACTTACTGATTACGAGCAGTACTTC. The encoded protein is CASSQDLALTDYEQYF.

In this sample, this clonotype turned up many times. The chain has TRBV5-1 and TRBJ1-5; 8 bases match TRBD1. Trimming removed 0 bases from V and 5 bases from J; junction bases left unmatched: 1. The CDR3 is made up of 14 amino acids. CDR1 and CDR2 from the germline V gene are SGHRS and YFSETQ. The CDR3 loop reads CASSLGTGHQPQHF. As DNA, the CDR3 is TGCGCCAGCAGCTTGGGGACAGGGCATCAGCCCCAGCATTTT.

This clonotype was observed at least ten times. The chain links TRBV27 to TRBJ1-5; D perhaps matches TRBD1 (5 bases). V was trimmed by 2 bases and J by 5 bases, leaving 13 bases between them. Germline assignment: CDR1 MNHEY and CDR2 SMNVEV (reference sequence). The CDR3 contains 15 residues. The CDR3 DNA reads TGTGCCAGCAGTTTAATGGGGCAAGGCCATCAGCCCCAGCATTTT. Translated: CASSLMGQGHQPQHF.